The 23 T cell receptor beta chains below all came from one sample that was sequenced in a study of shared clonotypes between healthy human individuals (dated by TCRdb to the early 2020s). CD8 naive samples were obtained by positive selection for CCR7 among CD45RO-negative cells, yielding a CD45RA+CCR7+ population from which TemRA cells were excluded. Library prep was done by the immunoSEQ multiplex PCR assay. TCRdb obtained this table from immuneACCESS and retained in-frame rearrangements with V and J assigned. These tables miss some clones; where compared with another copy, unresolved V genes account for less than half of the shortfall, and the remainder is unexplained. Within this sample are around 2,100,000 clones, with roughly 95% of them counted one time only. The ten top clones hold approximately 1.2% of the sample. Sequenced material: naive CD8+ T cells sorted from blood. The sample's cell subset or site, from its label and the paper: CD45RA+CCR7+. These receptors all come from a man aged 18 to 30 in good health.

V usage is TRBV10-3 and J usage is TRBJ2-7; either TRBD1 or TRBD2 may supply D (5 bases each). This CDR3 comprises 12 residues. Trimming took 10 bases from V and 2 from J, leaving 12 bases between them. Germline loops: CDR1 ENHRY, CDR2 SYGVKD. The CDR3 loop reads CATWDGAYEQYF. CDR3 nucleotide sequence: TGTGCCACTTGGGACGGGGCCTACGAGCAGTACTTC.

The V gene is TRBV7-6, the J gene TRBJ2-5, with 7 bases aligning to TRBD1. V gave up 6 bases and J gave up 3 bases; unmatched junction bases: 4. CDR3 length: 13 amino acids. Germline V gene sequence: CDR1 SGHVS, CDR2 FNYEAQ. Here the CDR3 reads CASSWDSEETQYF. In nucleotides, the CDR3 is TGTGCCAGCAGTTGGGACAGTGAAGAGACCCAGTACTTC.

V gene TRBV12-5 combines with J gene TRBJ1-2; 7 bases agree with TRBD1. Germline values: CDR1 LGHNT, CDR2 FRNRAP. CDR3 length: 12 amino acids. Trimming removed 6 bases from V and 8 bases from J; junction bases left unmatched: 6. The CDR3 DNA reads TGTGCTAGTGGGCCCGACAGGGAAGGCTACACCTTC. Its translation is CASGPDREGYTF.

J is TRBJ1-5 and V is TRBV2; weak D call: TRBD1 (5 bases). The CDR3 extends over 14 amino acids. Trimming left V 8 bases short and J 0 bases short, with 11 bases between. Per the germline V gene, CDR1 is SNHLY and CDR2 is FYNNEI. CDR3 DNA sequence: TGTGCCAGCGGGGGGGGTTATAGCAATCAGCCCCAGCATTTT. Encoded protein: CASGGGYSNQPQHF. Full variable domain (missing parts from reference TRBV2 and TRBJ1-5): EPEVTQTPSHQVTQMGQEVILRCVPISNHLYFYWYRQILGQKVEFLVSFYNNEISEKSEIFDDQFSVERPDGSNFTLKIRSTKLEDSAMYFCASGGGYSNQPQHFGDGTRLSIL.

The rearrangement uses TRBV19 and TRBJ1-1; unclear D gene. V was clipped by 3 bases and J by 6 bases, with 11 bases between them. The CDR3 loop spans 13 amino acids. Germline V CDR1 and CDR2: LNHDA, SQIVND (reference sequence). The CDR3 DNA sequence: TGTGCCAGTAGTATTTTTTCAGGCTCTGAAGCTTTCTTT. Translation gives CASSIFSGSEAFF.

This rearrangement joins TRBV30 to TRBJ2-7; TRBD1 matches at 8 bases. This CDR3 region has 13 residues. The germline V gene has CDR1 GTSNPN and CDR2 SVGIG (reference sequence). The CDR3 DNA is TGTGCTGGAGCTGGGACAGGATCCTACGAGCAGTACTTC. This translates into CAGAGTGSYEQYF.

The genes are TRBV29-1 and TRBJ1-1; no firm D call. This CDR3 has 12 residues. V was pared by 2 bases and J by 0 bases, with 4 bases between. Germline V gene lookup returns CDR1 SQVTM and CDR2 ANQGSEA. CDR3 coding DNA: TGCAGCGTTGAATCTTTGAACACTGAAGCTTTCTTT. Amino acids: CSVESLNTEAFF.

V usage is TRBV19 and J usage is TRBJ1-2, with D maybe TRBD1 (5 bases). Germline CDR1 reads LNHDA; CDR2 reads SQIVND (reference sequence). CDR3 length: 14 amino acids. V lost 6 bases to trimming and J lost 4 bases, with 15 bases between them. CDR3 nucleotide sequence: TGTGCCAGTAGCATTAGTGGGACGCCCTATGGCTACACCTTC. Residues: CASSISGTPYGYTF.

The CDR3 DNA is TGTGCCAGCAGCCTAGCGGGGGGGCTTGAGACCCAGTACTTC. Translated, it gives CASSLAGGLETQYF. The rearrangement uses TRBV5-4 and TRBJ2-5, with 12 nucleotides matching TRBD2. Germline lookup yields CDR1 SGHNT and CDR2 YYREEE (reference sequence). This CDR3 region has 14 residues. Unmatched junction bases numbered 3, after V lost 4 bases and J lost 5 bases. Full variable domain (outside the CDR3, taken from reference TRBV5-4 and TRBJ2-5): ETGVTQSPTHLIKTRGQQVTLRCSSQSGHNTVSWYQQALGQGPQFIFQYYREEENGRGNFPPRFSGLQFPNYSSELNVNALELDDSALYLCASSLAGGLETQYFGPGTRLLVL.

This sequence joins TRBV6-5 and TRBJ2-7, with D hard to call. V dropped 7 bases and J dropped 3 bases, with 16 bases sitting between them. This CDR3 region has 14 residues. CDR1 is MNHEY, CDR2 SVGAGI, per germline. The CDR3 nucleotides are TGTGCCAGCAAGCTAGACTCCATGATCTACGAGCAGTACTTC. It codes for CASKLDSMIYEQYF.

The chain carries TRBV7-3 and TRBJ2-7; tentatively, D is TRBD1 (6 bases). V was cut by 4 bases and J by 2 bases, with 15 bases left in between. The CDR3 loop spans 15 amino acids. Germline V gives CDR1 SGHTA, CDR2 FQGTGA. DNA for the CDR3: TGTGCCAGCAGCTCCCCGACAGGCCCGGCCTACGAGCAGTACTTC. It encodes CASSSPTGPAYEQYF.

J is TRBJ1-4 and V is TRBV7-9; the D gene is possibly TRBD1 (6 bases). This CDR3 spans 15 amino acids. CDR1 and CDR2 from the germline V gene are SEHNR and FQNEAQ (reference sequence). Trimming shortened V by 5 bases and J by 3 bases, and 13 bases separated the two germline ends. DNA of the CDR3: TGTGCCAGCAGCCTCGTACAGGGAGCTAATGAAAAACTGTTTTTT. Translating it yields CASSLVQGANEKLFF.

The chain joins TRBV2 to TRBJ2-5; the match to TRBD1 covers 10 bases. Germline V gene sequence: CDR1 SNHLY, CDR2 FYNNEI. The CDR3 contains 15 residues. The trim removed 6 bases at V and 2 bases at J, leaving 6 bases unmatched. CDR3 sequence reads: CASRPGQGFQETQYF. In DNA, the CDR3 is TGTGCCAGCAGGCCGGGACAGGGGTTTCAAGAGACCCAGTACTTC.

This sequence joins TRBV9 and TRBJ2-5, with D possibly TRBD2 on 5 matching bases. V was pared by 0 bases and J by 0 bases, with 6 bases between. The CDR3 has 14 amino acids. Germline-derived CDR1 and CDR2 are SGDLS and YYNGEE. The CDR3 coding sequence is TGTGCCAGCAGCGTAGCTAGCAACCAAGAGACCCAGTACTTC. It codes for CASSVASNQETQYF.

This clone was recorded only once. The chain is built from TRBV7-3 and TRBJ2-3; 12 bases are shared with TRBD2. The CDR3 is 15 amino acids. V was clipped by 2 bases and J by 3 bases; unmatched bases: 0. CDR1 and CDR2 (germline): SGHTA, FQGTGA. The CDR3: CASSLGLAGTDTQYF. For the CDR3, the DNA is TGTGCCAGCAGCTTAGGACTAGCGGGGACAGATACGCAGTATTTT.

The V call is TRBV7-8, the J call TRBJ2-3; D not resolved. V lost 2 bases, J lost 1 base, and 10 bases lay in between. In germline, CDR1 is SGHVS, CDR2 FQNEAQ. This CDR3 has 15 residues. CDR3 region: CASSLWASRTDTQYF. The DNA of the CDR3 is TGTGCCAGCAGCTTATGGGCCTCCCGCACAGATACGCAGTATTTT. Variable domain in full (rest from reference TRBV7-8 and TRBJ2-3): GAGVSQSPRYKVAKRGQDVALRCDPISGHVSLFWYQQALGQGPEFLTYFQNEAQLDKSGLPSDRFFAERPEGSVSTLKIQRTQQEDSAVYLCASSLWASRTDTQYFGPGTRLTVL.

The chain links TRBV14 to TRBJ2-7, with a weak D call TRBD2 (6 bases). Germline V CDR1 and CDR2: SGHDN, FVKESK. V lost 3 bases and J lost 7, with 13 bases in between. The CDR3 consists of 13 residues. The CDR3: CASSQGLLREQYF. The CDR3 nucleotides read TGTGCCAGCAGCCAGGGACTCCTACGGGAGCAGTACTTC.

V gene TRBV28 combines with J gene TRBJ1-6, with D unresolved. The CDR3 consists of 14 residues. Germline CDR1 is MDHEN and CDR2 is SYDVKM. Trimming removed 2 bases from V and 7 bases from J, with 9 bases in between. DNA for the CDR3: TGTGCCAGCAGTTTAGTCGTGGGGAATTCACCCCTCCACTTT. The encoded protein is CASSLVVGNSPLHF.

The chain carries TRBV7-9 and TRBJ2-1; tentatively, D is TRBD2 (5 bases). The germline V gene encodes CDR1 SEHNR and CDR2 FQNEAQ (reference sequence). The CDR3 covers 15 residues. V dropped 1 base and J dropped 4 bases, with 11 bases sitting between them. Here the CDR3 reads CASSLVERIYNEQFF. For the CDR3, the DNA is TGTGCCAGCAGCTTAGTTGAGCGGATTTACAATGAGCAGTTCTTC.

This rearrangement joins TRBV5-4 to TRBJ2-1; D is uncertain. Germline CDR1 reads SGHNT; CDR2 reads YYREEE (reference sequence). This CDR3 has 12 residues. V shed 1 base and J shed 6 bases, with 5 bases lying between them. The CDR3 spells CASSLMRNEQFF. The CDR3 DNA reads TGTGCCAGCAGCTTGATGCGCAATGAGCAGTTCTTC.

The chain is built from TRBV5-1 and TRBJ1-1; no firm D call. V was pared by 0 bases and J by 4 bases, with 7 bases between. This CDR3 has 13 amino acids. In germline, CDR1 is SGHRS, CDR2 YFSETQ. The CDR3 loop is CASSLVAGTEAFF. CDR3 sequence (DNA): TGCGCCAGCAGCTTGGTGGCGGGCACTGAAGCTTTCTTT.

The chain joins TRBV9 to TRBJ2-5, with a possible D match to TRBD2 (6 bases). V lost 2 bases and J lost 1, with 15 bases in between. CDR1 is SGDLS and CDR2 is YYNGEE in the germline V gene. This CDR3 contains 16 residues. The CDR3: CASSVFGRYGQETQYF. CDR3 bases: TGTGCCAGCAGCGTTTTCGGGAGATACGGCCAAGAGACCCAGTACTTC.

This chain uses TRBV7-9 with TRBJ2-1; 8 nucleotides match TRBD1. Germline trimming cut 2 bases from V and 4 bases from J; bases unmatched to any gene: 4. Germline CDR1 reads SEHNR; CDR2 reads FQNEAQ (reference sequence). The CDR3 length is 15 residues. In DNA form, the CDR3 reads TGTGCCAGCAGCTTAATGGGACAGGATTACAATGAGCAGTTCTTC. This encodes CASSLMGQDYNEQFF.